This T cell receptor beta chain was recorded in a study of blood T cell repertoires in COVID-19. Study in general: The study drew acute and convalescent COVID-19 samples from the United States, Italy and Spain. T cells, B-cell-depleted T cells, or PBMCs provided the cDNA or gDNA that served as material.

This clone appeared a single time. V was pared by 2 bases and J by 6 bases, with 14 bases between. The CDR3 has 15 residues. Looked up from germline, CDR1 is ENHRY and CDR2 is SYGVKD. Under the authors' procedure: By means of reference gene primer amplification, nucleated cell counts were estimated. Assay used: immunoSEQ multiplex PCR; TCRdb lists only in-frame clones, some missing. Clone size and the V and J calls come from that table; the DNA yielded D and trimming. The sample has 85,000 to 130,000 clones, 65% to 75% seen once. The V call is TRBV10-3, the J call TRBJ1-5, with TRBD1 as a possible D gene (5 bases). The receptor's source is a human donor with acute or convalescent COVID-19. The donor label of this sample is uncertain. Sequencing was performed on peripheral blood. The CDR3 DNA is TGTGCCATCAGTGAGGGGGCGCGGGGAGGTCAGCCCCAGCATTTT. This encodes CAISEGARGGQPQHF.